This T cell receptor (beta chain) was captured in a study of T cells in localized non-small cell lung cancer. V was trimmed by 2 bases and J by 0 bases, leaving 11 bases between them. Per germline, CDR1 SGHNT and CDR2 YYREEE (reference sequence). There are 15 residues in the CDR3. Assay: immunoSEQ multiplex PCR; the TCRdb copy retains only in-frame clones and omits some. The sample carries about 33,000 clones, over 75% recorded once. This TCR was recovered from a male donor aged 60 or over with stage III squamous cell lung carcinoma. The V and J genes are TRBV5-4 and TRBJ1-2, with a tentative D call TRBD1 (5 bases). The starting material was peripheral blood, obtained before any cancer treatment. CDR3 region: CASSFRQRPNYGYTF. For the CDR3, the DNA is TGTGCCAGCAGCTTCCGACAGCGTCCTAACTATGGCTACACCTTC.